Given below is one T cell receptor (beta chain) in context. This clonotype was seen only a few times. No cognate antigen has been identified for it. No base qualities exist here, and no much larger clone lies one base off it. The data belong to a study of response to subunit inactivated influenza vaccine (dated 2018 in TCRdb). The study in broad terms: Deep quantitative T cell receptor repertoire profiling was used in the study to track responses to a trivalent subunit inactivated influenza vaccine.

The paper as a whole reports these results and caveats: The authors proposed that each seasonal influenza vaccination may bring in only a limited number of new T cells.

Libraries were constructed by RT-PCR. TCRdb lists the instrument as Illumina HiSeq 2500. The raw public reads went through TCRdb reprocessing: fastp at Q25, MiXCR clone calling, in-frame beta chains kept. Each CDR3 protein appears once, grouped with its most common genes and DNA. The sample table records about 540,000 distinct CDR3 sequences; under 25% of these occur just once. Of the sample, 2.5% to 3% is held by the ten largest clones. Germline trimming: 4 bases from V, 3 bases from J; junction bases outside gene matches: 7. From a lookup of the germline V gene, CDR1 and CDR2 are LGHNA and YSLEER. From cysteine to phenylalanine, the CDR3 is 15 amino acids long. The DNA shown is the 45-base CDR3, in frame from base 1. The same specimen was also included in a second study, on T cells expressing NK-cell markers. Taken from the second paper: The TCR beta cDNA libraries were made using 5'RACE template switching, a step that added both a universal primer site and unique molecular identifiers. In sorted CD3+CD56+NKG2C+, CD3+CD56+NKG2C- and CD3+CD56-NKG2C+ T-cell subsets from 7 or 8 donors, TCR beta-chain repertoires were profiled. Among the eight sequenced donors, only one was HCMV-seronegative, while the other seven were HCMV-seropositive. In several experiments an anti-gammadeltaTCR antibody was added to restrict sorting to alphabetaTCR-expressing T cells. In more than 5 donors, the dominant CD3+CD56+NKG2C+ clonotypes were found to rank among the top 10 CD8+ clonotypes and to make up about 1.0-8% of CD8+ T cells. Those dominant clonotypes were again the most abundant among CD3+CD56-NKG2C+ cells in four donors, at roughly 25-65%. Whether the expanded NKG2C-expressing T cell clones were specific for HCMV antigens was left unclear. The eight sequenced donors were randomly selected healthy volunteers, three men and five women. HCMV serostatus was determined by detecting HCMV-specific IgG in serum with a commercial ELISA kit. Peripheral blood mononuclear cells were isolated from blood by Ficoll density gradient centrifugation. Using Miltenyi isolation kits, CD4+ and CD8+ T cells were isolated from PBMC through magnetic immunoseparation. Priming for cDNA synthesis came from the TCR beta constant segment, and two successive PCR amplification steps followed. The libraries were sequenced on Illumina HiSeq 2000/2500, MiSeq or NextSeq, producing 2 x 150 bp reads. MIGEC was used to demultiplex reads and group reads by UMI, and MiTCR was used to assemble and quantify clonotypes. To exclude erroneous sequences, any TCR cDNA sequence not supported by at least two reads was discarded. The tcR package was used for downstream repertoire analysis, and clonotypes were matched between fractions using CDR3 nucleotide sequence together with V segment. VDJmatch was used to annotate antigen specificity against VDJdb, with one amino acid substitution in CDR3 allowed.

This receptor chain uses TRBV4-3 and TRBJ1-2, with TRBD1 identical over 8 junction bases. The receptor's source is a man aged 50 to 60 who received an inactivated influenza vaccine. Donor details come from another sample of the same person, matched by shared clones. Specimen: CD4+ T cells sorted from PBMCs, collected less than 13 days after vaccination. The CDR3 amino acid sequence is: CASSLSGGGYYGYTF. Here is the DNA: TGCGCCAGCAGCCTCTCAGGGGGCGGCTACTATGGCTACACCTTC.